This T cell receptor (beta chain) was profiled in a study of PD-L1 blockade in urothelial cancer. CDR1 is SGHNT, CDR2 YYREEE, per germline (reference sequence). The CDR3 sequence is 17 residues long. V lost 0 bases to trimming and J lost 10 bases; unmatched junction nucleotides: 11. Data came from immunoSEQ multiplex PCR; TCRdb stores just in-frame clones and leaves some out. The sample holds under 120,000 clones, around 85% seen once. The J gene is TRBJ2-1, the V gene TRBV5-4; 12 positions agree with TRBD2. This TCR derives from a man aged 50 to 60 with urothelial cancer. The input for sequencing was PBMCs, taken around atezolizumab (anti-PD-L1) treatment. The CDR3: CASSLGLAGGGPWEQFF. CDR3 in DNA: TGTGCCAGCAGCTTGGGGCTAGCGGGAGGGGGACCATGGGAGCAGTTCTTC.